This record concerns one TCR beta chain sequence. Its antigen is not known. The sample comes from a study of CXCR3-negative and CXCR3-positive naive CD8 T cells. The method, 5' RACE with UMI labels, was used to prepare the TRB cDNA libraries. TCRdb re-called the 5' RACE reads and shows each CDR3 protein once, DNA omitted. The record lists tens of thousands of distinct CDR3 sequences, of which the ten most abundant hold about 14%. Findings and caveats of the study: Whereas memory cells differed, naive CXCR3-negative and CXCR3-positive cells shared similar TRBV-TRBJ usage. Partly lower CXCR3 expression followed cryopreservation, and most assays relied on fresh PBMCs.

The receptor was derived from a human donor in good health. Some clones in this sample may be carry-over from other donors' samples. The sequenced material came from memory CD8+ T cells from blood.

This chain's CDR3 is CSVQQGNTGELFF. The chain employs TRBV20-1 and TRBJ2-2; TCRdb proposes TRBD1, but this gene call is untestable without DNA. Germline CDR1 is DFQATT and CDR2 is SNEGSKA (reference sequence). The length of the CDR3 is 13 residues.